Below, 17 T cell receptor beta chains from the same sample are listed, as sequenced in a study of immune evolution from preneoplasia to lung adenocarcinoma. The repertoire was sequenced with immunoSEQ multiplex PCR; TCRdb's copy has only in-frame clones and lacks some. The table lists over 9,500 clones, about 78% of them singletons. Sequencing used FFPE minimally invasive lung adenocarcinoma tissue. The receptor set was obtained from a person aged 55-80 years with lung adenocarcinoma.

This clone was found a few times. CDR3 nucleotides: TGCGCCAGCAGCTTGGAGGCAGCAAATAATTCACCCCTCCACTTT. Translated: CASSLEAANNSPLHF. This sequence joins TRBV5-1 and TRBJ1-6; D not resolved. The ends were cut back, 0 bases at V and 5 bases at J, with 9 bases in the middle. The CDR3 spans 15 residues. CDR1 and CDR2 from the germline V gene are SGHRS and YFSETQ.

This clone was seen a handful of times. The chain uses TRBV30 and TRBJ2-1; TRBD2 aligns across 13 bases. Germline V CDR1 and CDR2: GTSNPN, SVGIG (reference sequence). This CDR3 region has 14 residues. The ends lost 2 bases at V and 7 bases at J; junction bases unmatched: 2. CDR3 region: CAWSWTSGGNEQFF. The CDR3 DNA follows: TGTGCCTGGAGTTGGACTAGCGGGGGTAATGAGCAGTTCTTC.

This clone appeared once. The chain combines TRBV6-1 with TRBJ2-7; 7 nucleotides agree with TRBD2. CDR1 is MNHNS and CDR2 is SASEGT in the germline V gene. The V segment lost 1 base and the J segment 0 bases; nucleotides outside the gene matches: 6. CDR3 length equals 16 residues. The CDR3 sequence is CASSEVRRENSYEQYF. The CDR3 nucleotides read TGTGCCAGCAGTGAAGTAAGGCGGGAGAACTCCTACGAGCAGTACTTC.

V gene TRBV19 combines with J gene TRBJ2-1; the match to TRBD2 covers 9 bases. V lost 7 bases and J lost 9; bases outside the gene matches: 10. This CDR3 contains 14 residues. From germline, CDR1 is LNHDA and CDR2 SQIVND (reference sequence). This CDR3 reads CASTFGTSRGEQFF. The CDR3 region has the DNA TGTGCCAGTACCTTCGGGACTAGCCGCGGTGAGCAGTTCTTC.

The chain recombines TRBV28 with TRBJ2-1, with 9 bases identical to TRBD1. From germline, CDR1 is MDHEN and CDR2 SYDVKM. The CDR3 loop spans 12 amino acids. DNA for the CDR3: TGTGTCGTACAGGGGGCCCACAATGAGCAGTTCTTC. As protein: CVVQGAHNEQFF.

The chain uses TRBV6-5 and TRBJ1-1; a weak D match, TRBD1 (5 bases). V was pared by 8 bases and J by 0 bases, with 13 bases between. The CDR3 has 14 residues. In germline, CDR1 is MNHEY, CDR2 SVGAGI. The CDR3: CASRRGPMNTEAFF. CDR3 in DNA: TGTGCCAGCCGACGGGGCCCAATGAACACTGAAGCTTTCTTT.

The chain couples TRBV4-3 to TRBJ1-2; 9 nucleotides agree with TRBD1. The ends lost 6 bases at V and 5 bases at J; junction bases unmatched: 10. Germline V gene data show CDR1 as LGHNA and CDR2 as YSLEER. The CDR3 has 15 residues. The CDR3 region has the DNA TGCGCCAGCAGTCGACGACAGGGGGTATCTTATGGCTACACCTTC. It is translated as CASSRRQGVSYGYTF.

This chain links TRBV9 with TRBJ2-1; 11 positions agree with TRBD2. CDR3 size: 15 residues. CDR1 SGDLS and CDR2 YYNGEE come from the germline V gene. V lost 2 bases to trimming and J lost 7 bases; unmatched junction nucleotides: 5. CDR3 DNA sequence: TGTGCCAGCAGCGTCGGGACTAGCGGAGGGAATGAGCAGTTCTTC. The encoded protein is CASSVGTSGGNEQFF.

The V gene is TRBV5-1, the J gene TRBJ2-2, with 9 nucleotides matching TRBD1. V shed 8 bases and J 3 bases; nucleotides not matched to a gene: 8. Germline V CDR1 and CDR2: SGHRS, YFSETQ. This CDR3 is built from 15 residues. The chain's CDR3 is CASSVRTGDTGELFF. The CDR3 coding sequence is TGCGCCAGTAGCGTTAGGACAGGGGACACCGGGGAGCTGTTTTTT.

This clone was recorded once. The CDR3 here is CASSTGTAIFNSPLHF. CDR3 in DNA: TGTGCCAGCAGTACCGGGACAGCGATCTTTAATTCACCCCTCCACTTT. The genes are TRBV7-2 and TRBJ1-6; TRBD1 agrees at 7 bases. This CDR3 is built from 16 residues. The junction had 11 bases not matched to a gene; V was cut back by 6 bases and J by 6 bases. CDR1 is SGHTA and CDR2 is FQGNSA in the germline V gene. The full variable domain, with the rest looked up from reference TRBV7-2 and TRBJ1-6, is GAGVSQSPSNKVTEKGKDVELRCDPISGHTALYWYRQSLGQGLEFLIYFQGNSAPDKSGLPSDRFSAERTGGSVSTLTIQRTQQEDSAVYLCASSTGTAIFNSPLHFGNGTRLTVT.

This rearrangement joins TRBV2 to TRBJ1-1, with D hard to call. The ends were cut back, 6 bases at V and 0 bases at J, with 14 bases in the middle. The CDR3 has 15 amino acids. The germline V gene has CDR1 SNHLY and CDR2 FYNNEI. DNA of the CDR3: TGTGCCAGCAGGGATCGGGGATTTATGAACACTGAAGCTTTCTTT. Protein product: CASRDRGFMNTEAFF.

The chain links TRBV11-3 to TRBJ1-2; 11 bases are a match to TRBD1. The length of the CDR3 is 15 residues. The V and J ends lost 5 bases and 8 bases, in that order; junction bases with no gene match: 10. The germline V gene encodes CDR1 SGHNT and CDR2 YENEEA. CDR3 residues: CASSRVRDRGSGYTF. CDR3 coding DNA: TGTGCCAGCAGCCGAGTCCGGGACAGGGGGTCCGGCTACACCTTC.

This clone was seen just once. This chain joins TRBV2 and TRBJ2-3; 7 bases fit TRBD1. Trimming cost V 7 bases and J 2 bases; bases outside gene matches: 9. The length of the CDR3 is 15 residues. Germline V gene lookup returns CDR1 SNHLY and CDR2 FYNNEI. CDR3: CASTLDRKNTDTQYF. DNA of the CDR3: TGTGCCAGCACCCTGGACAGGAAAAACACAGATACGCAGTATTTT.

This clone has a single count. CDR3 sequence reads: CASSSTAGQVYEQYF. CDR3 DNA: TGCGCCAGCAGCTCAACCGCGGGACAAGTATACGAGCAGTACTTC. This chain uses TRBV5-1 with TRBJ2-7; D might be TRBD1 or TRBD2, each matching 6 bases. This CDR3 has 15 amino acids. V was trimmed by 3 bases and J by 4 bases, leaving 17 bases between them. Germline V CDR1 and CDR2: SGHRS, YFSETQ.

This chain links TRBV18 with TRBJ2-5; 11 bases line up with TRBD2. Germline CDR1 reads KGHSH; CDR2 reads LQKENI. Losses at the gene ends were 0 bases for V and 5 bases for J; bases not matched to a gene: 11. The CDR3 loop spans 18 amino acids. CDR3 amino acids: CASSPPQILAGVEETQYF. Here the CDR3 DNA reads TGTGCCAGCTCACCACCCCAGATACTAGCGGGAGTCGAGGAGACCCAGTACTTC.

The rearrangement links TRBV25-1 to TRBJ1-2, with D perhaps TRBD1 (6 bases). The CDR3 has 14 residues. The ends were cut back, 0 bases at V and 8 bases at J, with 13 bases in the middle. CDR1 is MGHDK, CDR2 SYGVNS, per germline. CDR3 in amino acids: CASSEYSKGGGYTF. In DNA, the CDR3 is TGTGCCAGCAGTGAATATAGTAAGGGGGGCGGCTACACCTTC.

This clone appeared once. CDR3 amino acids: CAWSVTGQGVNTF. Here the CDR3 DNA reads TGTGCCTGGAGTGTAACGGGACAGGGGGTGAACACCTTC. The chain carries TRBV30 and TRBJ1-2; TRBD1 agrees at 11 bases. The CDR3 consists of 13 residues. V was clipped by 0 bases and J by 12 bases; unmatched bases: 6. Germline CDR1 GTSNPN, CDR2 SVGIG (reference sequence). Drawing the rest from reference TRBV30 and TRBJ1-2, the complete variable domain is SQTIHQWPATLVQPVGSPLSLECTVEGTSNPNLYWYRQAAGRGLQLLFYSVGIGQISSEVPQNLSASRPQDRQFILSSKKLLLSDSGFYLCAWSVTGQGVNTFGSGTRLTVV.